These 11 T cell receptor delta chains originate from one sample sequenced in a study of gamma-delta T cells after stem cell transplantation. TCRdb reapplied CATT to the RT-PCR reads. The profile shows about 1,700 delta-chain clones, roughly 4.5% of them singletons. The sample consisted of gamma-delta T cells. These receptors all stem from a human donor. It is not recorded whose cells these are; they may come from a transplant donor.

Comment on this clone: TCRdb lists the protein of a much larger clone for this DNA, which differs at residue 14, so this is likely a read error; the protein given here is translated from the DNA itself. The genes are TRDV2 and TRDJ1, with D hard to call. The germline V gene has CDR1 GEAIGNYY and CDR2 EKD. The CDR3 has 16 residues. Here the CDR3 DNA reads TGTGCCTGTGACACGGTCGGGGCCTCACGGGGCGATAAACCCATCTTT. This gives the protein CACDTVGASRGDKPIF.

This clone is termed large. Other DNA variants within this sample encode the same CDR3. The gene calls are TRDV2 and TRDJ1; 10 nucleotides line up with TRDD3. The CDR3 is 18 residues long. Losses at the gene ends were 3 bases for V and 1 base for J; bases not matched to a gene: 13. Germline V CDR1 and CDR2: GEAIGNYY, EKD. The CDR3 region is CACDHVVLGDSGTDKLIF. CDR3 DNA sequence: TGTGCCTGTGACCACGTTGTACTGGGGGATTCCGGCACCGATAAACTCATCTTT.

This clone occurred a few times. A far larger clone lies a single base away; this is likely a read error. Other DNA sequences of this sample code for an identical CDR3. The chain uses TRDV2 and TRDJ1; no clear D gene. The CDR3 consists of 19 residues. The germline V gene encodes CDR1 GEAIGNYY and CDR2 EKD. Written as DNA, the CDR3 is TGTGCCTGTGACAGCCTAACTCCCGAGAGGGACCAGAGGACCGACAAACTCATCTTT. It specifies CACDSLTPERDQRTDKLIF.

V gene TRDV2 combines with J gene TRDJ3; D gene ambiguous. The V end lost 2 bases, the J end lost 0 bases, and 16 bases lay between the germline ends. This CDR3 is built from 19 residues. Germline lookup yields CDR1 GEAIGNYY and CDR2 EKD. The CDR3 sequence is CACDRIVEGSSWDTRQMFF. The CDR3 DNA sequence: TGTGCCTGTGACAGGATTGTGGAAGGAAGCTCCTGGGACACCCGACAGATGTTTTTC.

This clone was seen a few times. Given a much more abundant clone one base away, this may be a read error. The chain is built from TRDV2 and TRDJ1; TRDD3 aligns across 13 bases. The CDR3 is 21 residues long. Germline-derived CDR1 and CDR2 are GEAIGNYY and EKD. CDR3 protein: CACDPLRSFTGGYASTAKLIF. The CDR3 DNA sequence: TGTGCCTGTGACCCTCTCAGAAGCTTTACTGGGGGATACGCTTCCACCGCTAAACTCATCTTT.

Concerning this clone: The protein TCRdb lists belongs to a much larger clone and differs from this DNA's translation at residue 4, which points to a read error; the protein shown is made from the DNA. The J gene is TRDJ1, the V gene TRDV2, with 12 bases fitting TRDD3. The CDR3 runs 17 residues. Germline CDR1 reads GEAIGNYY; CDR2 reads EKD. With V trimmed by 5 bases and J by 0 bases, 9 bases remained unmatched. As DNA, the CDR3 is TGTGCCTGTGGCACACTGGGGGATACCAGTTACACCGATAAACTCATCTTT. It specifies CACGTLGDTSYTDKLIF.

The V and J genes are TRDV2 and TRDJ1; 8 nucleotides match TRDD3. With 1 base clipped from V and 5 bases from J, the junction kept 5 bases outside the gene matches. CDR1 GEAIGNYY and CDR2 EKD come from the germline V gene. The CDR3 totals 14 residues. CDR3 sequence (DNA): TGTGCCTGTGACACACTGGGGGCTACAGATAAACTCATCTTT. It encodes CACDTLGATDKLIF.

By sample share, this clone is medium-sized (0.01 to 0.1%). This may be a read error: a much more frequent sequence differs by one nucleotide. This CDR3 is also generated by other DNA sequences in the sample. The J gene is TRDJ1, the V gene TRDV2; 7 nucleotides align to TRDD3. Germline-derived CDR1 and CDR2 are GEAIGNYY and EKD. The length of the CDR3 is 16 residues. Unmatched junction bases numbered 13, after V lost 7 bases and J lost 0 bases. CDR3 nucleotides: TGTGCCTGCGAAGGTTTGGAGCTGGGGGACACCGATAAACTCATCTTT. Its protein product is CACEGLELGDTDKLIF.

This clone came up a few times. For this DNA, TCRdb reports the protein of a much larger clone, which diverges at residue 15, most likely from a read error; the protein presented here is translated directly from the DNA. The chain employs TRDV2 and TRDJ1; 10 bases are a match to TRDD3. CDR1 and CDR2 from the germline V gene are GEAIGNYY and EKD. The CDR3 is made up of 19 amino acids. This CDR3 is CACDTVTGGSGTYTYKLIF. CDR3 sequence (DNA): TGTGCCTGTGACACGGTTACTGGGGGATCTGGGACGTACACCTATAAACTCATCTTT.

This clone showed up just a few times. A single base separates this from a much larger clone, so it may be a read error. In the same sample, other DNA sequences code for this CDR3. This chain joins TRDV2 and TRDJ1; D is possibly TRDD3 (6 bases). CDR3 length: 15 amino acids. CDR1 GEAIGNYY and CDR2 EKD come from the germline V gene. The CDR3 DNA is TGTGCCTGTGACACCGTGGGGGGTAACACCGACAAACTCATCTTT. Amino acids: CACDTVGGNTDKLIF.

This clone appeared a few times. DNA for the CDR3: TGTGCCTGTGACACACTGGGGGGAAACACCGATAAACTCATCTTT. It translates to CACDTLGGNTDKLIF. The chain couples TRDV2 to TRDJ1, with 8 bases that match TRDD3. Germline loops: CDR1 GEAIGNYY, CDR2 EKD. The junction had 3 bases not matched to a gene; V was cut back by 1 base and J by 0 bases. The CDR3 length is 15 residues.